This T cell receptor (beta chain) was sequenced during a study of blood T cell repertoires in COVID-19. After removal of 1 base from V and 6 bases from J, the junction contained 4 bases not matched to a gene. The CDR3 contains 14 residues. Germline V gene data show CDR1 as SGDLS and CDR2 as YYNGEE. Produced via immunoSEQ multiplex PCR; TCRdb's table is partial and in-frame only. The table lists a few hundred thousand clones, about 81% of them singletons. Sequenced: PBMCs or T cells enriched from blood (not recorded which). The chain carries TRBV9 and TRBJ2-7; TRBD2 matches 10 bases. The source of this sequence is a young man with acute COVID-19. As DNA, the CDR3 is TGTGCCAGCAGCGTAAGCGGGGGGGGCACCGAGCAGTACGTC. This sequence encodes CASSVSGGGTEQYV.